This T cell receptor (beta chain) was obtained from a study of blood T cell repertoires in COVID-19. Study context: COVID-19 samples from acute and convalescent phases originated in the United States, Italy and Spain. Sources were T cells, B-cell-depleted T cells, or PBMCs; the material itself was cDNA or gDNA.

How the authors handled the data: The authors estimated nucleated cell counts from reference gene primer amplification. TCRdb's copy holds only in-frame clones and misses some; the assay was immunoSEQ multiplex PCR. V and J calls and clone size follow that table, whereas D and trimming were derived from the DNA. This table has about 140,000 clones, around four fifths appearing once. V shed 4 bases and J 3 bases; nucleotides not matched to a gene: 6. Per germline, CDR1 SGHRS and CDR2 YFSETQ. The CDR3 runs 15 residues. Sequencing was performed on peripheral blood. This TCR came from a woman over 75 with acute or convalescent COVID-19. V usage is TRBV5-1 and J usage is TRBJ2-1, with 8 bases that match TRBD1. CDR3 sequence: CASSASGGGYNEQFF. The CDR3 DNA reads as TGCGCCAGCAGCGCGTCAGGGGGCGGCTACAATGAGCAGTTCTTC.